This T cell receptor beta chain appears in the sequencing data of a study of T cells after yellow fever vaccination. Whole-study results and caveats: A limited proportion of clonotypes was detected within both the CD4 and CD8 compartments.

Each CDR3 protein gets one entry after TCRdb re-called the 5' RACE reads with MiXCR. The sample holds about 220,000 distinct CDR3 sequences, under 3.5% seen once. The CDR3 loop spans 14 amino acids. Germline V gene sequence: CDR1 LGHNA, CDR2 YSLEER. The germline V and J ends were trimmed by 0 bases and 7 bases, with 7 bases remaining between them. This clonotype was seen many times. Its antigen is undetermined. The sequence was obtained from a man aged 18 to 30 who received the YFV17D yellow fever vaccine. Sequences were derived from CD4+ T cells sorted from PBMCs, sampled 10 days after the yellow fever booster vaccination. This rearrangement joins TRBV4-3 to TRBJ1-6, with a tentative D call TRBD1 (5 bases). CDR3 residues: CASSQDGGNSPLHF. CDR3 in DNA: TGCGCCAGCAGCCAAGATGGGGGGAATTCACCCCTCCACTTT.